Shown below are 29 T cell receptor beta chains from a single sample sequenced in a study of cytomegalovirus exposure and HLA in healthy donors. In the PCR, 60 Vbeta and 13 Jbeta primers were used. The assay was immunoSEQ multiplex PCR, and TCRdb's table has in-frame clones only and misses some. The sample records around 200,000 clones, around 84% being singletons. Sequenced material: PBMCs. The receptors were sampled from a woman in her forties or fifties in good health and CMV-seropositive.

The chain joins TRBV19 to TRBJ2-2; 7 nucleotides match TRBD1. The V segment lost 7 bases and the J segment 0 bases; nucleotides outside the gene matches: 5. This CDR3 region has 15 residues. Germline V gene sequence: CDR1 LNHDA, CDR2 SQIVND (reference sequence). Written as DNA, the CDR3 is TGTGCCAGTAAATTCGGGACAGCGAACACCGGGGAGCTGTTTTTT. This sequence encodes CASKFGTANTGELFF.

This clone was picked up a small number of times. The CDR3 DNA sequence: TGTGCCAGCAGCTTAGAAGAGCGTCTGAGCTCCTACGAGCAGTACTTC. It encodes CASSLEERLSSYEQYF. The rearrangement links TRBV7-9 to TRBJ2-7, with D unclear. Trimming stripped 1 base from V and 0 bases from J, with 13 bases between. This CDR3 has 16 residues. The V gene's germline CDR1 is SEHNR and CDR2 FQNEAQ (reference sequence).

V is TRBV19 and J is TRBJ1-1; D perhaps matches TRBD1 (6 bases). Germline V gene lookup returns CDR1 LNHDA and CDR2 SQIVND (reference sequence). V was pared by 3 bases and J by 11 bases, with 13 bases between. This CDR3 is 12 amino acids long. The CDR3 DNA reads TGTGCCAGTAGTATTGAGGGGCAGGGGGCTTTCTTT. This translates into CASSIEGQGAFF.

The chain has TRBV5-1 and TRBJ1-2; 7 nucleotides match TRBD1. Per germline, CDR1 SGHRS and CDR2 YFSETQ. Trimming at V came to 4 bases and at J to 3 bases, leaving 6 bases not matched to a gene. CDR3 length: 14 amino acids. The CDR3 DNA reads TGCGCCAGCAGCCTCTCCGACAGGGACTATGGCTACACCTTC. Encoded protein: CASSLSDRDYGYTF.

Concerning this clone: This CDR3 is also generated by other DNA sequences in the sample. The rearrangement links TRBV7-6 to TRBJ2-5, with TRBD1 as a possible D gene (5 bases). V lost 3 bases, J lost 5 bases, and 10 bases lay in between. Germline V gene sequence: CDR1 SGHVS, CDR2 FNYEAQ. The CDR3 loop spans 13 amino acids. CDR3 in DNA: TGTGCCAGCAGCTTGCAGGGCTTCGAGACCCAGTACTTC. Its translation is CASSLQGFETQYF.

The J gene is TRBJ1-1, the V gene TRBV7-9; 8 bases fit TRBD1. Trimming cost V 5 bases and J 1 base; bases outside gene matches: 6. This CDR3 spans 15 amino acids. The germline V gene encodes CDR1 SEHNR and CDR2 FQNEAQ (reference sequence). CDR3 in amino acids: CASSPRTGQNTEAFF. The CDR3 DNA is TGTGCCAGCAGCCCCCGGACAGGGCAGAACACTGAAGCTTTCTTT.

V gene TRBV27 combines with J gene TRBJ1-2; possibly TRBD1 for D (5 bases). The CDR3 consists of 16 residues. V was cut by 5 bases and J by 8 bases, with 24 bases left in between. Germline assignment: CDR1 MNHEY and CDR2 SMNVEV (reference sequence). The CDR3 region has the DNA TGTGCCAGCAGTGGGCAAGGGAGGGGCGAGGTGAGCGGCTACACCTTC. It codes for CASSGQGRGEVSGYTF.

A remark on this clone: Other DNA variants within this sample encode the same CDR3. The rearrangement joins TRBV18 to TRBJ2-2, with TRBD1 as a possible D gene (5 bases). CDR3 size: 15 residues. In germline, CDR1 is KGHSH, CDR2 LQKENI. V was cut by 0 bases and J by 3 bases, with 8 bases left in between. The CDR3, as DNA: TGTGCCAGCTCACCACCGTCCAGGGACACCGGGGAGCTGTTTTTT. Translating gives CASSPPSRDTGELFF.

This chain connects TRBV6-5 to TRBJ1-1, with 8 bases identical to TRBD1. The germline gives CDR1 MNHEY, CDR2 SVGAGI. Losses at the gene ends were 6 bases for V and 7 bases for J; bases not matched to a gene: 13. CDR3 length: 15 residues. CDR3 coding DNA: TGTGCCAGCAGACCATACAGGGGGAGTAAAGATGAAGCTTTCTTT. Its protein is CASRPYRGSKDEAFF.

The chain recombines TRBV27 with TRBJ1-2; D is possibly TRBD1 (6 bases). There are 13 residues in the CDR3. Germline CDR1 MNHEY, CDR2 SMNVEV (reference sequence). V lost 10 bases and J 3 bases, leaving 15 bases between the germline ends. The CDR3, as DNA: TGTGCCACCGGGGCAGGGGTGGACTATGGCTACACCTTC. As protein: CATGAGVDYGYTF.

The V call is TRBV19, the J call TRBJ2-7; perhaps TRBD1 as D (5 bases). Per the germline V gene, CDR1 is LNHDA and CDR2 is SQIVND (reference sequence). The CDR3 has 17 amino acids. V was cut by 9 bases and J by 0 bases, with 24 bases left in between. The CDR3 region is CASRLDTQTRTSYEQYF. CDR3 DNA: TGTGCCAGCCGGCTGGACACTCAAACCAGGACCTCCTACGAGCAGTACTTC.

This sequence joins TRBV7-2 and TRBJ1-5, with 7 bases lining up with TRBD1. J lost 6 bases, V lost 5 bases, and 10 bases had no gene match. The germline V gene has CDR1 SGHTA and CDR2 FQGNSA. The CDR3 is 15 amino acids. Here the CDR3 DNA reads TGTGCCAGCAGCCCCAGGGGGAAGGTTGGTCAGCCCCAGCATTTT. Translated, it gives CASSPRGKVGQPQHF.

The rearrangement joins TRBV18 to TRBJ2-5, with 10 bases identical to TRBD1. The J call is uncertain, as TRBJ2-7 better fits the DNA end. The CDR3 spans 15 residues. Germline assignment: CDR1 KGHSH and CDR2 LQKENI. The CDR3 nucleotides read TGTGCCAGCTCACCTCAGACAGGGGGCCTATACGAGCAGTACTTC. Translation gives CASSPQTGGLYEQYF.

This CDR3 reads CASSIGDSRNEKLFF. In DNA, the CDR3 is TGTGCCAGTAGTATCGGGGACAGTCGTAATGAAAAACTGTTTTTT. The chain uses TRBV19 and TRBJ1-4, with 7 bases that match TRBD1. The CDR3 loop spans 15 amino acids. J gave up 4 bases and V 3 bases, and 5 bases lay outside the gene matches. CDR1 is LNHDA and CDR2 is SQIVND in the germline V gene (reference sequence).

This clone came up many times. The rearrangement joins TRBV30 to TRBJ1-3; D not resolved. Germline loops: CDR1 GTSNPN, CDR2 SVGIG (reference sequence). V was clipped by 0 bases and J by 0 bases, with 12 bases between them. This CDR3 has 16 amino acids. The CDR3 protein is CAWSVRSLSSGNTIYF. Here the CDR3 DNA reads TGTGCCTGGAGTGTACGAAGCCTGAGCTCTGGAAACACCATATATTTT.

CDR3: CSVTNRGGYNEQFF. The CDR3 bases are TGCAGCGTTACAAACAGGGGAGGTTACAATGAGCAGTTCTTC. The V gene is TRBV29-1, the J gene TRBJ2-1; D perhaps matches TRBD1 (7 bases). Germline assignment: CDR1 SQVTM and CDR2 ANQGSEA. Trimming shortened V by 5 bases and J by 4 bases, and 15 bases separated the two germline ends. There are 14 residues in the CDR3.

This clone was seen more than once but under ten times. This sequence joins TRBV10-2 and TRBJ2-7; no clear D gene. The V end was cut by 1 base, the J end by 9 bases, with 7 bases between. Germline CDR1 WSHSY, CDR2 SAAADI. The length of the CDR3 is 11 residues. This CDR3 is CASSEYSWQYF. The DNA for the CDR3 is TGCGCCAGCAGTGAGTATAGCTGGCAGTACTTC.

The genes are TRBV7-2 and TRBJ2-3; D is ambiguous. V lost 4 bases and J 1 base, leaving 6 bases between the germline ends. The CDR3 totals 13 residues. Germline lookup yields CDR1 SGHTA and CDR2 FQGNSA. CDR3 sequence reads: CASSSTGTDTQYF. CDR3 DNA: TGTGCCAGCAGCTCAACAGGCACAGATACGCAGTATTTT.

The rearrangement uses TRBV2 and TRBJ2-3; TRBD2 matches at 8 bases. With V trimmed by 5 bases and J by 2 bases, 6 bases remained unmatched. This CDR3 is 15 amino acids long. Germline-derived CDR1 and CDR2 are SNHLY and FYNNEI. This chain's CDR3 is CASSSYGGATDTQYF. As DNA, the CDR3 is TGTGCCAGCAGTTCCTACGGGGGGGCCACAGATACGCAGTATTTT.

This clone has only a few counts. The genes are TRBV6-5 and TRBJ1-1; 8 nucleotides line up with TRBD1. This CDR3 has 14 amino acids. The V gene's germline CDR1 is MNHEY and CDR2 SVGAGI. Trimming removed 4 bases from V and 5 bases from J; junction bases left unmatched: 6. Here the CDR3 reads CASSFPGGSTEAFF. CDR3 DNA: TGTGCCAGCAGTTTCCCAGGGGGCAGTACTGAAGCTTTCTTT.

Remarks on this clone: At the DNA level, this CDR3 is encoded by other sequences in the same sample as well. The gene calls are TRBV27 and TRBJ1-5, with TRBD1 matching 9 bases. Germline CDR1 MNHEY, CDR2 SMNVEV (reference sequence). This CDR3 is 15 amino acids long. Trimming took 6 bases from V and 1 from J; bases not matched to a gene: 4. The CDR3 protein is CASSLGTGSNQPQHF. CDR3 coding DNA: TGTGCCAGCAGCCTAGGGACAGGGAGCAATCAGCCCCAGCATTTT.

CDR3 in amino acids: CASSFRFGVWETQYF. Written as DNA, the CDR3 is TGTGCCAGCAGTTTCAGGTTCGGGGTGTGGGAGACCCAGTACTTC. The V and J genes are TRBV27 and TRBJ2-5, with D maybe TRBD2 (5 bases). V lost 3 bases and J 5 bases, leaving 16 bases between the germline ends. This CDR3 comprises 15 residues. The germline gives CDR1 MNHEY, CDR2 SMNVEV (reference sequence).

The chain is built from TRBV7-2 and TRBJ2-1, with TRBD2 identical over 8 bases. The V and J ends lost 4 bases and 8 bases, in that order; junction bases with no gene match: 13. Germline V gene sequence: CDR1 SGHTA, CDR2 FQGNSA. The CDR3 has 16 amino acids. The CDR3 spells CASSYSPGLGVYEQFF. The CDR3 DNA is TGTGCCAGCAGCTACTCCCCGGGACTAGGGGTCTATGAGCAGTTCTTC.

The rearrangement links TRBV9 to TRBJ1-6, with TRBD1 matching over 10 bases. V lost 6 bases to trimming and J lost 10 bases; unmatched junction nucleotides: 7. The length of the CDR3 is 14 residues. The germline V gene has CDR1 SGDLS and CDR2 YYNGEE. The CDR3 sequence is CASTRDRGDSPLHF. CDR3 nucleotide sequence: TGTGCCAGCACCAGGGACAGGGGAGACTCACCCCTCCACTTT.

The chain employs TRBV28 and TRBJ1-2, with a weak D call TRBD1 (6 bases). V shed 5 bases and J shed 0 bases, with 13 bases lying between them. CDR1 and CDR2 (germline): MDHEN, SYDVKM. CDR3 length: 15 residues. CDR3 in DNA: TGTGCCAGCAGTCCAGGACAGAAAGCTAACTATGGCTACACCTTC. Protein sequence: CASSPGQKANYGYTF.

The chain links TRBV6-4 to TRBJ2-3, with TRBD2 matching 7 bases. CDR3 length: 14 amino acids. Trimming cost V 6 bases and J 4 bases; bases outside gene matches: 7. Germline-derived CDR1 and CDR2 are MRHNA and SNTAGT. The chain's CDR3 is CASRPLATADTQYF. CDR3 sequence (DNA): TGTGCCAGCAGACCACTAGCGACGGCAGATACGCAGTATTTT.

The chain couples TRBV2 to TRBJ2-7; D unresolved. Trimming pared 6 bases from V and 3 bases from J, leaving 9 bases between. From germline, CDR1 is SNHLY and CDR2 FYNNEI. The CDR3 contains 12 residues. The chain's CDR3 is CASSPTGYEQYF. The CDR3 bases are TGTGCCAGCAGCCCAACCGGCTACGAGCAGTACTTC.

The CDR3 is CASSLYSGGADTQYF. CDR3 in DNA: TGTGCCAGCAGCTTATATAGCGGGGGGGCAGATACGCAGTATTTT. The gene calls are TRBV7-2 and TRBJ2-3; TRBD2 matches at 11 bases. Germline V gene lookup returns CDR1 SGHTA and CDR2 FQGNSA. This CDR3 is built from 15 residues. Germline trimming cut 2 bases from V and 4 bases from J; bases unmatched to any gene: 2. Filled out from reference TRBV7-2 and TRBJ2-3, the complete variable domain reads GAGVSQSPSNKVTEKGKDVELRCDPISGHTALYWYRQSLGQGLEFLIYFQGNSAPDKSGLPSDRFSAERTGGSVSTLTIQRTQQEDSAVYLCASSLYSGGADTQYFGPGTRLTVL.

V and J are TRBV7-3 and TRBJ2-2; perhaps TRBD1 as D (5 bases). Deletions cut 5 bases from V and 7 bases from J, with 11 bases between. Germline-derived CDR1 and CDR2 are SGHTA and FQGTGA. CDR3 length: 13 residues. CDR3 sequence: CASSPRVDGELFF. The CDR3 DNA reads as TGTGCCAGCAGCCCCAGGGTTGACGGGGAGCTGTTTTTT. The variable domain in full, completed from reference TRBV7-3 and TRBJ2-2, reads GAGVSQTPSNKVTEKGKYVELRCDPISGHTALYWYRQSLGQGPEFLIYFQGTGAADDSGLPNDRFFAVRPEGSVSTLKIQRTERGDSAVYLCASSPRVDGELFFGEGSRLTVL.